A selection of T cell receptor beta chains follows, all from one sample in a study of OX40 agonist ivuxolimab in advanced cancers. Clones were read by immunoSEQ multiplex PCR, and TCRdb kept only the in-frame ones, dropping some. The table has fewer than 90,000 clones, roughly 90% seen once. The material sequenced was CD4+ or CD8+ T cells sorted from blood, taken in a trial of the OX40 agonist ivuxolimab. The origin of the receptors is an adult with an advanced solid tumor such as melanoma, head and neck, liver or kidney cancer. CDR3s include the opening cysteine and the closing phenylalanine or tryptophan. A D gene is named only where the DNA matches it firmly. Clone size is stated in some rows and not others, as once, few, many or a class when expanded.

CDR3aa,CDR3nt,abundance,v_gene,j_gene,d_gene
CASREVGQGPQYF,TGTGCCAGCCGTGAAGTGGGACAGGGCCCCCAGTACTTC,NA,TRBV25-1,TRBJ2-5,TRBD1
CASKGSEQYF,TGTGCCAGCAAAGGTTCCGAGCAGTACTTC,NA,TRBV21-1,TRBJ2-7,NA
CASTPGQGGYEQYF,TGTGCCAGCACCCCGGGACAGGGGGGCTACGAGCAGTACTTC,NA,TRBV6-1,TRBJ2-7,TRBD1
CASSTTGTGGDEQYF,TGTGCCAGTAGCACAACCGGGACAGGGGGAGACGAGCAGTACTTC,medium-sized,TRBV19,TRBJ2-7,TRBD1
CASSRGTSVNTGELFF,TGTGCCAGCAGCCGGGGGACTAGCGTGAACACCGGGGAGCTGTTTTTT,NA,TRBV2,TRBJ2-2,TRBD2
CASSHLGLDQPQHF,TGTGCCAGTAGTCACCTCGGCCTCGATCAGCCCCAGCATTTT,few,TRBV19,TRBJ1-5,NA
CASSHGDSNQPQHF,TGTGCCAGCAGCCACGGGGATAGCAATCAGCCCCAGCATTTT,few,TRBV5-6,TRBJ1-5,NA
CASGTSMNTEAFF,TGCGCCAGCGGGACGTCGATGAACACTGAAGCTTTCTTT,NA,TRBV5-1,TRBJ1-1,NA
CASSKPTGLAGKADTQYF,TGTGCCAGTAGTAAGCCCACCGGACTAGCGGGAAAAGCAGATACGCAGTATTTT,NA,TRBV19,TRBJ2-3,TRBD2
CASSSPGLAVWEQYF,TGTGCCAGCAGTTCCCCGGGACTCGCGGTGTGGGAGCAGTACTTC,NA,TRBV28,TRBJ2-7,NA
CASSSSRGGTYEQYF,TGTGCCAGTAGTAGTAGCAGGGGGGGGACCTACGAGCAGTACTTC,NA,TRBV19,TRBJ2-7,NA
CASSRDNKRGSQPQHF,TGTGCCAGCAGTCGGGATAACAAAAGAGGGAGTCAGCCCCAGCATTTT,NA,TRBV27,TRBJ1-5,NA
CASSLELATGELFF,TGTGCCAGCAGCTTAGAACTAGCGACCGGGGAGCTGTTTTTT,NA,TRBV7-9,TRBJ2-2,TRBD2
CASSLMRLAAYNEQFF,TGTGCCAGCAGCTTGATGAGACTAGCGGCCTACAATGAGCAGTTCTTC,NA,TRBV7-9,TRBJ2-1,TRBD2
CASSSVDRYEQYF,TGCGCCAGCAGCTCGGTAGACAGGTACGAGCAGTACTTC,NA,TRBV5-1,TRBJ2-7,NA
CASSYSLQKGNEQYF,TGTGCCAGCAGTTACTCGTTGCAGAAAGGGAACGAGCAGTACTTC,NA,TRBV6-5,TRBJ2-7,NA
CASSLGAQGVTEAFF,TGTGCCAGCAGCTTAGGGGCACAGGGAGTCACTGAAGCTTTCTTT,NA,TRBV11-1,TRBJ1-1,NA
CASSNRDRYNYGYTF,TGTGCCAGCAGCAACCGGGACCGATATAACTATGGCTACACCTTC,NA,TRBV7-2,TRBJ1-2,NA
CASSLQGGLGEAFF,TGTGCCAGCAGCCTACAGGGGGGACTTGGTGAAGCTTTCTTT,NA,TRBV7-9,TRBJ1-1,TRBD1
CASSEGPGDHEQYF,TGCGCCAGCAGTGAGGGTCCAGGAGATCACGAGCAGTACTTC,NA,TRBV10-1,TRBJ2-7,NA
CASSQDSRDIQYF,TGCGCCAGCAGCCAAGACTCTCGGGACATTCAGTACTTC,NA,TRBV4-1,TRBJ2-4,NA
CASNILGQGTYEQYF,TGTGCCAGCAACATACTAGGGCAGGGGACCTACGAGCAGTACTTC,NA,TRBV6-1,TRBJ2-7,NA
CASSFPPRQNTYEQYF,TGCGCCAGCAGCTTTCCCCCCCGACAGAATACCTACGAGCAGTACTTC,NA,TRBV5-1,TRBJ2-7,NA
CASSWKMNTEAFF,TGTGCCAGCAGCTGGAAGATGAACACTGAAGCTTTCTTT,NA,TRBV27,TRBJ1-1,NA
CASSLVLSGAKYEQYF,TGTGCCAGCAGCTTAGTCCTTTCGGGAGCCAAATACGAGCAGTACTTC,NA,TRBV7-2,TRBJ2-7,NA
CASSILAGQGNQPQHF,TGTGCCAGTAGTATTCTCGCGGGACAGGGCAATCAGCCCCAGCATTTT,NA,TRBV19,TRBJ1-5,TRBD1
CASSLGNSGNTIYF,TGCGCCAGCAGCCTCGGTAACTCTGGAAACACCATATATTTT,NA,TRBV5-1,TRBJ1-3,NA
CASSPQEINYGYTF,TGTGCCAGCTCACCTCAGGAGATTAACTATGGCTACACCTTC,NA,TRBV18,TRBJ1-2,NA
CASSQAGRRNTEAFF,TGTGCCAGCAGCCAAGCAGGGCGACGGAACACTGAAGCTTTCTTT,NA,TRBV27,TRBJ1-1,NA